Following are 21 T cell receptor beta chains from one sample sequenced in a study of blood T cell repertoires in COVID-19. Repertoires were generated with immunoSEQ multiplex PCR, while TCRdb's copy carries only in-frame clones and drops some. The sample gives under 200,000 clones, approximately 80% of which show up once; around 5.2% is in the top ten. Material: PBMCs or T cells enriched from blood (not recorded which). These receptors originate from a woman aged 60-75 years with acute COVID-19.

The chain carries TRBV10-3 and TRBJ2-1; D is undetermined. With 4 bases removed from V and 6 bases from J, the gap between germline ends came to 16 bases. Germline V gene sequence: CDR1 ENHRY, CDR2 SYGVKD. The CDR3 has 15 amino acids. Written as DNA, the CDR3 is TGTGCCATCAGTGTCATGGCAGTTTCTCGCAATGAGCAGTTCTTC. This encodes CAISVMAVSRNEQFF.

V usage is TRBV27 and J usage is TRBJ2-7; D unresolved. V was shortened by 7 bases and J by 0 bases, with 10 bases between the two germline ends. Germline lookup yields CDR1 MNHEY and CDR2 SMNVEV (reference sequence). There are 13 residues in the CDR3. This CDR3 is CASNFAGSYEQYF. In nucleotides, the CDR3 is TGTGCCAGCAACTTCGCTGGCTCCTACGAGCAGTACTTC.

This clone has only one observation. This chain connects TRBV21-1 to TRBJ1-1. TRBV21-1 is a documented pseudogene. The CDR3 sequence is 14 residues long. The CDR3 sequence: CASSTSSSNTEAFF. CDR3 DNA sequence: TGTGCCAGCAGCACAAGCTCAAGCAACACTGAAGCTTTCTTT.

CDR3 protein: CASSLVVDLEPYGYTF. Here the CDR3 DNA reads TGCGCCAGCAGCTTGGTTGTGGACTTAGAGCCATATGGCTACACCTTC. The chain combines TRBV5-1 with TRBJ1-2; no firm D call. The CDR3 extends over 16 amino acids. The V end lost 0 bases, the J end lost 5 bases, and 17 bases lay between the germline ends. CDR1 and CDR2 from the germline V gene are SGHRS and YFSETQ.

The CDR3 is CASSFDRGGYTF. The CDR3 DNA reads TGTGCCAGCAGTTTCGACAGGGGTGGCTACACCTTC. The V and J genes are TRBV2 and TRBJ1-2; 8 bases line up with TRBD1. The CDR3 totals 12 residues. The V and J ends lost 5 bases and 7 bases, in that order; junction bases with no gene match: 3. The germline gives CDR1 SNHLY, CDR2 FYNNEI.

The rearrangement uses TRBV11-2 and TRBJ1-1; maybe TRBD1 (6 bases). The CDR3 spans 14 residues. The V gene lost 2 bases and the J gene lost 6 bases, with 13 bases spanning the gap. Germline-derived CDR1 and CDR2 are SGHAT and FQNNGV. CDR3 residues: CASSLLPDSAEAFF. The CDR3 DNA is TGTGCCAGCAGCTTACTCCCGGACAGCGCTGAAGCTTTCTTT.

This chain links TRBV6-5 with TRBJ1-2; D perhaps matches TRBD1 (6 bases). Trimming removed 2 bases at V and 6 bases at J, with 13 bases between. The CDR3 runs to 14 residues. The germline V gene has CDR1 MNHEY and CDR2 SVGAGI. In DNA form, the CDR3 reads TGTGCCAGCAGTTACGAGGCAGGGGCTCATGGCTACACCTTC. As protein: CASSYEAGAHGYTF.

The rearrangement joins TRBV19 to TRBJ1-1; 8 bases fit TRBD1. Germline V gives CDR1 LNHDA, CDR2 SQIVND (reference sequence). The ends lost 2 bases at V and 4 bases at J; junction bases unmatched: 3. The CDR3 runs to 14 residues. The CDR3 nucleotides are TGTGCCAGTAGTATATCAGGGGGCCCCACTGAAGCTTTCTTT. Protein: CASSISGGPTEAFF.

The chain couples TRBV18 to TRBJ1-1; D possibly corresponds to TRBD1 (6 bases). Germline CDR1 and CDR2: KGHSH and LQKENI. The CDR3 length is 13 residues. The V gene lost 5 bases and the J gene lost 3 bases, with 10 bases spanning the gap. This CDR3 is CASSATGYTEAFF. The CDR3 DNA sequence: TGTGCCAGCTCAGCCACAGGGTACACTGAAGCTTTCTTT.

The chain joins TRBV28 to TRBJ2-7; D uncertain. Trimming shortened V by 7 bases and J by 6 bases, and 10 bases separated the two germline ends. This CDR3 is 11 amino acids long. Germline V gene data show CDR1 as MDHEN and CDR2 as SYDVKM. The CDR3 DNA follows: TGTGCCAGCAAGGAAAACAGCGAGCAGTACTTC. Translating it yields CASKENSEQYF.

The gene calls are TRBV11-2 and TRBJ1-2; D perhaps matches TRBD1 (5 bases). V was shortened by 5 bases and J by 8 bases, with 30 bases between the two germline ends. The CDR3 extends over 18 amino acids. CDR1 is SGHAT, CDR2 FQNNGV, per germline. The CDR3 DNA reads as TGTGCCAGCAGCCTCAGTCTGAACGGCGGGGGAGGGAGTATGGGCTACACCTTC. Translated, it gives CASSLSLNGGGGSMGYTF.

V is TRBV19 and J is TRBJ1-1, with 9 positions matching TRBD1. Germline lookup yields CDR1 LNHDA and CDR2 SQIVND (reference sequence). This CDR3 is 12 amino acids long. V trimming: 6 bases; J trimming: 6 bases; junction bases outside the gene matches: 2. The CDR3 loop is CASRDRGSEAFF. Here the CDR3 DNA reads TGTGCCAGTAGGGACAGGGGATCTGAAGCTTTCTTT.

The rearrangement links TRBV5-1 to TRBJ1-5, with D maybe TRBD1 (5 bases). This CDR3 spans 15 amino acids. CDR1 and CDR2 (germline): SGHRS, YFSETQ. Trimming removed 5 bases at V and 1 base at J, with 13 bases between. In DNA, the CDR3 is TGCGCCAGCAGGATCGGGGGAGGAAGCAATCAGCCCCAGCATTTT. Its protein product is CASRIGGGSNQPQHF.

The J gene is TRBJ2-3, the V gene TRBV19; no clear D gene. V lost 0 bases to trimming and J lost 10 bases, with 20 bases between them. In germline, CDR1 is LNHDA, CDR2 SQIVND (reference sequence). This CDR3 contains 16 residues. The CDR3 region has the DNA TGTGCCAGTAGTATAGAATCTCGGCTGGGCCCCGTGGCGCAGTATTTT. It yields the protein CASSIESRLGPVAQYF.

This chain links TRBV13 with TRBJ1-2; 12 bases are shared with TRBD1. Germline V gives CDR1 PRHDT, CDR2 FYEKMQ (reference sequence). The trim removed 5 bases at V and 8 bases at J, leaving 6 bases unmatched. This CDR3 region has 14 residues. The DNA for the CDR3 is TGTGCCAGCAGCGGACCGGGACAGGGGGCAGGCTACACCTTC. It yields the protein CASSGPGQGAGYTF.

The chain combines TRBV18 with TRBJ2-3, with D perhaps matching TRBD2 (5 bases). Trimming took 2 bases from V and 0 from J, leaving 15 bases between them. Germline loops: CDR1 KGHSH, CDR2 LQKENI. This CDR3 is built from 17 residues. The CDR3: CASSPRGQLFSTDTQYF. Here the CDR3 DNA reads TGTGCCAGCTCACCAAGAGGGCAGCTATTTAGCACAGATACGCAGTATTTT.

V usage is TRBV4-1 and J usage is TRBJ2-2, with D maybe TRBD2 (6 bases). Germline CDR1 and CDR2: MGHRA and YSYEKL. V dropped 4 bases and J dropped 8 bases, with 23 bases sitting between them. The CDR3 is 17 amino acids. The CDR3 loop reads CASSRDGGDQVRGELFF. CDR3 in DNA: TGCGCCAGCAGCCGCGACGGGGGAGATCAGGTGCGGGGGGAGCTGTTTTTT.

The genes are TRBV10-3 and TRBJ1-6; TRBD1 agrees at 7 bases. CDR3 length: 14 amino acids. V lost 4 bases and J lost 5; bases outside the gene matches: 2. Germline lookup yields CDR1 ENHRY and CDR2 SYGVKD. The CDR3 nucleotides are TGTGCCATCAGTGGACAGGGAAATAATTCACCCCTCCACTTT. Its protein product is CAISGQGNNSPLHF.

This chain connects TRBV21-1 to TRBJ2-4; the table's D call, TRBD1, has no DNA check behind it. TRBV21-1 is a documented pseudogene. This CDR3 has 17 amino acids. The CDR3 sequence: CASSKAGQLGAGCIQYF. The CDR3 nucleotides are TGTGCCAGCAGCAAAGCAGGACAGCTGGGAGCAGGGTGCATTCAGTACTTC.

The J gene is TRBJ1-5, the V gene TRBV30; D is unresolved. The CDR3 covers 13 residues. Trimming shortened V by 2 bases and J by 4 bases, and 9 bases separated the two germline ends. The germline gives CDR1 GTSNPN, CDR2 SVGIG (reference sequence). The CDR3 region has the DNA TGTGCCTGGAGTTATACAGAGAATCAGCCCCAGCATTTT. Translated, it gives CAWSYTENQPQHF.

The chain combines TRBV7-8 with TRBJ2-4; maybe TRBD2 (6 bases). The V and J ends lost 5 bases and 1 base respectively, with 18 bases between them. Germline V CDR1 and CDR2: SGHVS, FQNEAQ. The CDR3 contains 17 residues. The CDR3 DNA follows: TGTGCCAGCAGCCTACCGAGGAGGGCGGACGCCAAAAACATTCAGTACTTC. Protein: CASSLPRRADAKNIQYF.